This T cell receptor (beta chain) was sequenced for a study of cytomegalovirus exposure and HLA in healthy donors. Both 60 Vbeta primers and 13 Jbeta primers went into the PCR. This table comes from immunoSEQ multiplex PCR, and its TCRdb copy is limited to in-frame clones, with some not included. The table records about 160,000 clones, about 77% of them present only once. Losses at the gene ends were 5 bases for V and 5 bases for J; bases not matched to a gene: 7. Germline assignment: CDR1 MNHNY and CDR2 SVGAGI (reference sequence). This CDR3 has 14 residues. V gene TRBV6-6 combines with J gene TRBJ2-5; 8 bases line up with TRBD1. What was sequenced was PBMCs. This clonotype was obtained from a male donor in good health and CMV-seropositive. The CDR3 DNA is TGTGCCAGCAGTCCAAACAGGGGGGTCGAGACCCAGTACTTC. Translating it yields CASSPNRGVETQYF.